This TCR beta chain was identified during a study of cytomegalovirus exposure and HLA in healthy donors. The study, taken as a whole, reports: Some public TCRs appeared in many individuals, while most sequences were rare. Under in vitro conditions, three CMV-associated chains were confirmed as specific for CMV antigens.

Clones were read by immunoSEQ multiplex PCR, and TCRdb kept only the in-frame ones, dropping some. The sample shows about 360,000 clones, about nine tenths of them seen only once. Comment on this clone: The antigen is undetermined.

The clonotype was recovered from a woman aged 18-29 years in good health and CMV-seronegative. What was sequenced was PBMCs.

CDR3 sequence (DNA): TGTGCCAGCTCGCCAGTCACAGGGAGTCCAACCTACAATGAGCAGTTCTTC. Amino acid sequence: CASSPVTGSPTYNEQFF. J is TRBJ2-1 and V is TRBV18; maybe TRBD1 (6 bases). This CDR3 spans 17 amino acids. V lost 6 bases, J lost 2 bases, and 20 bases lay in between. From germline, CDR1 is KGHSH and CDR2 LQKENI.